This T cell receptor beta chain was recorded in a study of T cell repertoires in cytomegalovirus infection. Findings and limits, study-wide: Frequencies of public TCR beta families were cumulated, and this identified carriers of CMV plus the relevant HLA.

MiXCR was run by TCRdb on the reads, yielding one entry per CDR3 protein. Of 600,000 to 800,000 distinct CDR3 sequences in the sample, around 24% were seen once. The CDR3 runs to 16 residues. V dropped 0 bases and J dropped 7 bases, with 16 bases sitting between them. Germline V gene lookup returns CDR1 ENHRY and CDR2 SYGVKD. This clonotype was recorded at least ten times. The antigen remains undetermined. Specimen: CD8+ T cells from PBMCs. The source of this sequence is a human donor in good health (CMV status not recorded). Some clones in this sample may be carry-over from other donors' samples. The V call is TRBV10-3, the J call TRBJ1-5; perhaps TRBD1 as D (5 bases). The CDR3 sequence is CAISESTRANPQPQHF. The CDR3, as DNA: TGTGCCATCAGTGAGTCGACCAGGGCGAATCCCCAGCCCCAGCATTTT.